What follows is one T cell receptor (beta chain) and its context. The V gene lost 6 bases and the J gene lost 0 bases, with 12 bases spanning the gap. The CDR3 spans 15 residues. Germline V lookup: CDR1 LNHDA, CDR2 SQIVND (reference sequence). This record belongs to a study of shared clonotypes between healthy human individuals. Naive CD8 cells lacked CD45RO and underwent positive selection for CCR7, leaving out terminally differentiated effector memory CD45RA+ cells. TCRdb keeps only in-frame clones here, not all; method: immunoSEQ multiplex PCR. The profile shows hundreds of thousands of clones, about 96% of them singletons.

The source material was naive CD8+ T cells sorted from blood. The sequence derives from a man between 25 and 39 years old in good health. The genes are TRBV19 and TRBJ1-3; D remains ambiguous. The CDR3 sequence is CASSSRIFSGNTIYF. CDR3 coding DNA: TGTGCCAGTAGCAGTCGGATATTCTCTGGAAACACCATATATTTT. The variable domain in full, completed from reference TRBV19 and TRBJ1-3, reads DGGITQSPKYLFRKEGQNVTLSCEQNLNHDAMYWYRQDPGQGLRLIYYSQIVNDFQKGDIAEGYSVSREKKESFPLTVTSAQKNPTAFYLCASSSRIFSGNTIYFGEGSWLTVV.